This T cell receptor beta chain was identified during a study of CD8 T cells in Susac syndrome (dated 2019 in TCRdb). About the study as a whole: Among the sequenced Susac syndrome patients, six had clinically active disease and eight were in clinical remission. Susac syndrome patients were therapy-naive, on corticosteroids (some also receiving IVIg), or on IVIg alone at blood withdrawal. Whether CD8+ T cell activation and differentiation in Susac syndrome was antigen driven was tested using repertoire sequencing.

Peripheral blood CD8+ and CD4+ T cells from healthy donors, Susac syndrome patients and multiple sclerosis patients were profiled using high-throughput TCR beta sequencing. Susac syndrome patients met recently defined diagnostic criteria for definite or probable disease. Bulk CD8+ and CD4+ T cells were purified by magnetic negative isolation, while CD8+ TEMRA cells were enriched using FACS. Blood was collected in EDTA tubes and processed within 24 hours, with PBMCs isolated through density gradient centrifugation. PBMCs intended for TCR sequencing were cryopreserved in liquid nitrogen and thawed later in a water bath at 37 degrees C. A purity of at least 90% was achieved for sorted or isolated CD4+, CD8+ and CD8+ TEMRA cells. RNA was extracted with the RNeasy kit and 0.5 to 1 ug was reverse transcribed using random hexamers. TCR beta CDR3 regions were amplified with the immunoSEQ multiplex PCR assay covering 54 Vbeta and 13 Jbeta segments. Bias from PCR amplification was corrected by using a synthetic template baseline for primer optimization and for computational correction. Turning to the authors' computational methods: Reads were annotated to V, D and J genes per IMGT and analyzed with immunoSEQ Analyzer, keeping only productive sequences. Clonality was calculated as one minus the Shannon entropy normalized by log2 of the number of productive unique sequences. Public and private clones were assessed among the 100 most prevalent clones of each patient and control. Susac-specific clones were defined as absent from healthy and MS cohorts, 850 to 1,300 published viral clones and other ImmuneACCESS disease sequences. Using fastp trimming at Q25 and MiXCR clonotype assembly, TCRdb reanalyzed the public sequencing data and kept in-frame beta chains. CDR3 protein sequences are deduplicated, and each keeps its most common genes and DNA. In this record, the V and J calls reflect TCRdb's handling and not the investigators' own analysis. Across this sample there are approximately 180,000 distinct CDR3 sequences, with more than 85% seen only once. The ten largest make up around 0.079% of the sample.

Regarding this clonotype: Its specific antigen is unknown. Base qualities are not provided; no much larger clone lies one nucleotide away.

The junction shows trimming of 2 bases on V and 1 base on J, and the gene matches do not reach 0 bases of it. Reading from cysteine to phenylalanine, the CDR3 counts 13 amino acids. Left in the record is the CDR3 DNA by itself, 39 bases read in frame from the first base. For CDR1 and CDR2, the germline V gene (reference sequence) lists GTSNPN and SVGIG. Overall results and qualifications from the work: The number of individuals in the TCR sequencing and HLA analysis was acknowledged as relatively small. In patients with Susac syndrome, the CD4+ T cell repertoire showed no detectable clonal expansion.

The source of this sequence is a human donor with Susac syndrome. The receptor chain draws on TRBV30 and TRBJ1-1, and 8 bases in between align with TRBD1. Input material: CD4+ T cells from PBMCs. Read as DNA, the sequence is TGTGCCTGGAGTCAGGGGGCGAACACTGAAGCTTTCTTT. Translated, this is CAWSQGANTEAFF.